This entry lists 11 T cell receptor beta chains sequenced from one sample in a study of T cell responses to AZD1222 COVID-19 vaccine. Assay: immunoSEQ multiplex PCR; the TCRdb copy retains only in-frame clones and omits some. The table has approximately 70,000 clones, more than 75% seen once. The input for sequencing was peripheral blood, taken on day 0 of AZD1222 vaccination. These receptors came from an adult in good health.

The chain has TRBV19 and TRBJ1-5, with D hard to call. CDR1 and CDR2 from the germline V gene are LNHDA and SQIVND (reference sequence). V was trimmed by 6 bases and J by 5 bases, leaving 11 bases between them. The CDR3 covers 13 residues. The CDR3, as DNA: TGTGCCAGTAGCAGGAGTATCGATCAGCCCCAGCATTTT. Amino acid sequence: CASSRSIDQPQHF.

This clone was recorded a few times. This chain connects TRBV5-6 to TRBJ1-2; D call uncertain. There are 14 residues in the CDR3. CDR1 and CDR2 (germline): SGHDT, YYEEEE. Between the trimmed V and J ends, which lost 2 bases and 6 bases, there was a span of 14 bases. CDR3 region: CASSLPAGGDGYTF. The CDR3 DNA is TGTGCCAGCAGCTTACCCGCTGGTGGTGATGGCTACACCTTC. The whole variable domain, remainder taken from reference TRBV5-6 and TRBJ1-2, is DAGVTQSPTHLIKTRGQQVTLRCSPKSGHDTVSWYQQALGQGPQFIFQYYEEEERQRGNFPDRFSGHQFPNYSSELNVNALLLGDSALYLCASSLPAGGDGYTFGSGTRLTVV.

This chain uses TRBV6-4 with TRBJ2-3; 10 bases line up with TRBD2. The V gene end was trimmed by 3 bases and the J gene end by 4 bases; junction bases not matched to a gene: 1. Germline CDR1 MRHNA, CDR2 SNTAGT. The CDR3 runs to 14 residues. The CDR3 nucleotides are TGTGCCAGCAGTGAAGGACTAGCGGCAGATACGCAGTATTTT. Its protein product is CASSEGLAADTQYF.

CDR3 sequence reads: CASTIRSGDANEQFF. CDR3 in DNA: TGTGCCAGCACCATCCGGTCAGGGGATGCCAATGAGCAGTTCTTC. The chain has TRBV11-3 and TRBJ2-1; tentative D call: TRBD1 (6 bases). This CDR3 spans 15 amino acids. V was shortened by 7 bases and J by 6 bases, with 19 bases between the two germline ends. Germline V gene data show CDR1 as SGHNT and CDR2 as YENEEA.

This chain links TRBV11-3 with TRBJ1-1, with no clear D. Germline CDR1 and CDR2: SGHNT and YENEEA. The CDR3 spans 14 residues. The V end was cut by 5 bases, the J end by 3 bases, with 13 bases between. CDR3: CASSSQGGYTEAFF. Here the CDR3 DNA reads TGTGCCAGCAGCAGTCAAGGAGGGTACACTGAAGCTTTCTTT.

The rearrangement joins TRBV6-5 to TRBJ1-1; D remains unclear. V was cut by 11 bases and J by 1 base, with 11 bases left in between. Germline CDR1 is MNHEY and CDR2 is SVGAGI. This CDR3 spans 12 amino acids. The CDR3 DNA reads TGTGCCCTAAGGGCACAGAACACTGAAGCTTTCTTT. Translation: CALRAQNTEAFF.

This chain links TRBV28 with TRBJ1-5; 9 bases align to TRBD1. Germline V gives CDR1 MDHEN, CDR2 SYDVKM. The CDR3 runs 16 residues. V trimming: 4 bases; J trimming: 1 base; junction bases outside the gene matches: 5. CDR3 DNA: TGTGCCAGCAGTTACAGGGGGCAGAAAAGCAATCAGCCCCAGCATTTT. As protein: CASSYRGQKSNQPQHF.

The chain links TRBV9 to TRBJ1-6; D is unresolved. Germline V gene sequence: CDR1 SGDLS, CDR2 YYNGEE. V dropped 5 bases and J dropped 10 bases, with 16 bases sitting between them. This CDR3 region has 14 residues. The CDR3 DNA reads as TGTGCCAGCAGTGCCCGCGGGGAGAACTCACCCCTCCACTTT. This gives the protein CASSARGENSPLHF. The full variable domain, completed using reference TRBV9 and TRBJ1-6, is DSGVTQTPKHLITATGQRVTLRCSPRSGDLSVYWYQQSLDQGLQFLIQYYNGEERAKGNILERFSAQQFPDLHSELNLSSLELGDSALYFCASSARGENSPLHFGNGTRLTVT.

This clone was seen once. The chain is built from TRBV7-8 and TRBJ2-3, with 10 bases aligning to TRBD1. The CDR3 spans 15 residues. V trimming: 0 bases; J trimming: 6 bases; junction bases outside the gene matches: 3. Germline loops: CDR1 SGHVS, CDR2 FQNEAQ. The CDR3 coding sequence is TGTGCCAGCAGCTTAGCGGGACAGGGGATGGATACGCAGTATTTT. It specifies CASSLAGQGMDTQYF.

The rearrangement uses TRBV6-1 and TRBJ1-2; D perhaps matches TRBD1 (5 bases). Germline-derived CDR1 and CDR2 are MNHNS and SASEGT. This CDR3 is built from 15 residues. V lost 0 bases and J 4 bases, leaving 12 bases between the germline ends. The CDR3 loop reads CASSEAGAGGYGYTF. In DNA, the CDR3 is TGTGCCAGCAGTGAAGCTGGGGCGGGCGGCTATGGCTACACCTTC.

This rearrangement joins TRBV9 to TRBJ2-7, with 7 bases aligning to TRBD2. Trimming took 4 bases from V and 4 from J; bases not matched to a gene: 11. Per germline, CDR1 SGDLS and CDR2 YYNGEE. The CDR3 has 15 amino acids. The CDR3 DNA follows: TGTGCCAGCAGCAGCGGTGCGGCAGCGGGATACGAGCAGTACTTC. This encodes CASSSGAAAGYEQYF.